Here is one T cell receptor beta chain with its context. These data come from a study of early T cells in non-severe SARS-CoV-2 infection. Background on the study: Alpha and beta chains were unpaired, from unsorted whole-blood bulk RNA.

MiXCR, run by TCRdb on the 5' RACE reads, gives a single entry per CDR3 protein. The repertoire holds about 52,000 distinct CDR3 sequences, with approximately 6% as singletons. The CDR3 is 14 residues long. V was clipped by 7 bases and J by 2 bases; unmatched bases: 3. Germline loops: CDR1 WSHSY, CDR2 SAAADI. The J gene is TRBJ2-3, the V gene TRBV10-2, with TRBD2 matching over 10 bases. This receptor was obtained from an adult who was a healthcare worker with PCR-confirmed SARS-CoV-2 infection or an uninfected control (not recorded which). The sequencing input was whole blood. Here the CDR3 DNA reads TGCGCCAGCACCCTAGCGGGGGACACAGATACGCAGTATTTT. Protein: CASTLAGDTDTQYF.